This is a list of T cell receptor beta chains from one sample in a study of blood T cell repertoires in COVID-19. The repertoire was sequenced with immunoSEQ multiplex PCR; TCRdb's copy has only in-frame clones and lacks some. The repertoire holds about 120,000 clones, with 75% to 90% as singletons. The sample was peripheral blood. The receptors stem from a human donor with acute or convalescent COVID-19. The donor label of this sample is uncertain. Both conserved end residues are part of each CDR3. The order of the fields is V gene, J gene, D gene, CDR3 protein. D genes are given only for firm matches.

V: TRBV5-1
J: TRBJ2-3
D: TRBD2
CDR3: CASSTGLTSGSTDTQYF

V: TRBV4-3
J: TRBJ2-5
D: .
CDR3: CASSQGTQETQYF

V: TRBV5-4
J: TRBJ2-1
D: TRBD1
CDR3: CASSDRQGTYNEQFF

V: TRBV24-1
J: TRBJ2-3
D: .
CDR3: CATSGDTDTQYF

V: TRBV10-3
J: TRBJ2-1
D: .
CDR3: CAISGPDAGFSYNEQFF

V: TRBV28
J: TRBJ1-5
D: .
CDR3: CASSLIPILSTGMGNQPQHF

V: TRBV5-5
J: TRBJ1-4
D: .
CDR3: CASSPWFGGATNEKLFF

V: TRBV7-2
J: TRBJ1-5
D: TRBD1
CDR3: CASSRDRGQPQHF

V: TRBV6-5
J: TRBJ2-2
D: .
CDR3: CASSWGGRTGELFF

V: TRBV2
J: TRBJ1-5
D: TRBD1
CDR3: CASGWGQGPNQPQHF

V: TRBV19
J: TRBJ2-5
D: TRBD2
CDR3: CASRKTSGGQETQYF

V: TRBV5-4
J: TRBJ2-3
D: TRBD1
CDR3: CASSVTGQGSPDTQYF

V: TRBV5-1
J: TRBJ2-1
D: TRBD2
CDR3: CASSPREGEQFF

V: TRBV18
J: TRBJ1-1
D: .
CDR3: CASSQGNTEAFF

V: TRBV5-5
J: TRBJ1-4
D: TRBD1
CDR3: CASSLIQGDEKLFF

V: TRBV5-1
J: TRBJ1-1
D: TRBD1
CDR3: CASSEQGPDSNTEAFF

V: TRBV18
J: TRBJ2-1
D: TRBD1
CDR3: CASSPPGQGTYNEQFF

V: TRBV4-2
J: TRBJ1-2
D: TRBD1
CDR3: CASSQDRDSYGYTF

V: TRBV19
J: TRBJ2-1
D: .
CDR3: CASSILGGPTNNEQFF

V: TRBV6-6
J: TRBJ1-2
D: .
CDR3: CASSYSAAGPAGYTF

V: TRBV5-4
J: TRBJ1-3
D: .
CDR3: CASSFSGIRNTIYF

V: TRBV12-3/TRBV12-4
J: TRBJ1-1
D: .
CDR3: CASSQQGNTEAFF

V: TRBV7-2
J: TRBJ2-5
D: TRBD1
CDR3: CASSLNRGLQETQYF

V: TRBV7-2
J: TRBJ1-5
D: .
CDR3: CASSPRVVSQPQHF

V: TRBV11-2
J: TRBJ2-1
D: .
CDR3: CASSTQVSSSNEQFF

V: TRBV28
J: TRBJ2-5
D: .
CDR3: CASSANFQETQYF

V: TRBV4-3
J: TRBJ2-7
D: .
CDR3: CASSQGQFYEQYF

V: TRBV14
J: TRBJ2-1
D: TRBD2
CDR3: CASSQGLGLGGPVSNEQFF

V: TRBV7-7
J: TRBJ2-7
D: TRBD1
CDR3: CASSADRNYEQYF

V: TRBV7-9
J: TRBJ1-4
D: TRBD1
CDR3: CASSRWTGGLEKLFF

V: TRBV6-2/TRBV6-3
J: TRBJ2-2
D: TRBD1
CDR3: CASSYFNRQGDTGELFF

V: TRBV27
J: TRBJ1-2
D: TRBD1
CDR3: CASSSRDRRSYGYTF

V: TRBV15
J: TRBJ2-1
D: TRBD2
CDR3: CATSRDTPGLVAYNEQFF

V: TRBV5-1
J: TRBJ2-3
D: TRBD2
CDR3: CASSLLADTDTQYF

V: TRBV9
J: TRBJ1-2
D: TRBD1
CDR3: CASSSDRAMDYGYTF

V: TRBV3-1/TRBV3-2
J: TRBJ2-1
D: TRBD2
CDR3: CASSQEGLAYNEQFF

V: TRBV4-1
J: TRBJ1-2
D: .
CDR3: CASSQDSGYSTGYTF

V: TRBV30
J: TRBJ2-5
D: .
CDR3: CAWDPGWETQYF

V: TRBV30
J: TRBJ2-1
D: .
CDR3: CAWSPAYNEQFF